The next 24 T cell receptor beta chains were all read from a single sample in a study of shared clonotypes between healthy human individuals. Assay used: immunoSEQ multiplex PCR; TCRdb lists only in-frame clones, some missing. The sample records fewer than 3 million clones, around 90% being singletons. Sequenced material: naive CD4+ T cells from PBMCs. Indicated subset: CD45RA+ positively selected. The receptors were gathered from a young man in good health. Some clones in this sample may be carry-over from other donors' samples.

This chain connects TRBV7-9 to TRBJ2-7, with 14 bases that match TRBD2. The germline gives CDR1 SEHNR, CDR2 FQNEAQ (reference sequence). This CDR3 contains 15 residues. The J segment lost 6 bases and the V segment lost 1 base, leaving 2 bases of the junction unmatched. The CDR3 DNA reads as TGTGCCAGCAGCTTAGGACTAGCGGGAGGGCGCGAGCAGTACTTC. Protein: CASSLGLAGGREQYF.

This clone was recorded only once. Other DNA sequences in the same sample also yield this CDR3. The CDR3 region has the DNA TGTGCCAGCAGTCTCCAAGAGACCCAGTACTTC. Translating gives CASSLQETQYF. V gene TRBV28 combines with J gene TRBJ2-5; D not certain. V was cut by 5 bases and J by 1 base, with 2 bases left in between. CDR1 and CDR2 (germline): MDHEN, SYDVKM. This CDR3 has 11 residues. The whole variable domain, filled in from reference TRBV28 and TRBJ2-5, reads DVKVTQSSRYLVKRTGEKVFLECVQDMDHENMFWYRQDPGLGLRLIYFSYDVKMKEKGDIPEGYSVSREKKERFSLILESASTNQTSMYLCASSLQETQYFGPGTRLLVL.

V gene TRBV5-1 combines with J gene TRBJ2-7; 7 bases agree with TRBD1. Germline CDR1 SGHRS, CDR2 YFSETQ. CDR3 length: 14 residues. J was trimmed by 3 bases and V by 3 bases; bases with no gene match: 6. DNA for the CDR3: TGCGCCAGCAGCTCCGTGACAGGGCACTACGAGCAGTACTTC. It translates to CASSSVTGHYEQYF.

The CDR3 sequence: CASSQEVNRETQYF. DNA of the CDR3: TGTGCCAGCAGCCAAGAAGTTAATCGGGAGACCCAGTACTTC. The chain couples TRBV4-2 to TRBJ2-5; D unclear. V was trimmed by 0 bases and J by 5 bases, leaving 10 bases between them. This CDR3 has 14 residues. CDR1 LGHNA and CDR2 YNFKEQ come from the germline V gene.

The chain couples TRBV19 to TRBJ1-2, with D unresolved. Germline CDR1 is LNHDA and CDR2 is SQIVND (reference sequence). The CDR3 consists of 17 residues. Trimming pared 6 bases from V and 0 bases from J, leaving 20 bases between. The CDR3 loop reads CASSSPVRREPNYGYTF. The CDR3 bases are TGTGCCAGTAGCTCCCCGGTACGACGCGAGCCTAACTATGGCTACACCTTC.

Turning to this clone: The sample has other DNA sequences that encode this CDR3 too. The chain has TRBV29-1 and TRBJ1-1; no clear D gene. This CDR3 is built from 13 residues. CDR1 is SQVTM, CDR2 ANQGSEA, per germline. The V and J ends lost 1 base and 0 bases respectively, with 6 bases between them. CDR3 DNA sequence: TGCAGCGTTGAAGGGAGGTTGAACACTGAAGCTTTCTTT. Translation: CSVEGRLNTEAFF.

This chain joins TRBV11-2 and TRBJ1-5; perhaps TRBD1 as D (5 bases). CDR1 and CDR2 (germline): SGHAT, FQNNGV. With 2 bases removed from V and 2 bases from J, the gap between germline ends came to 16 bases. This CDR3 is built from 17 residues. The CDR3 sequence is CASSLTFGRDGNQPQHF. The CDR3 DNA reads as TGTGCCAGCAGCTTAACTTTTGGCAGGGATGGCAATCAGCCCCAGCATTTT.

V and J are TRBV19 and TRBJ1-2; D is perhaps TRBD1 (6 bases). V was clipped by 4 bases and J by 4 bases, with 13 bases between them. In germline, CDR1 is LNHDA, CDR2 SQIVND (reference sequence). This CDR3 is 14 amino acids long. CDR3 nucleotide sequence: TGTGCCAGTAGTACCCGCGTGACAGGCTATGGCTACACCTTC. Translated: CASSTRVTGYGYTF.

This chain uses TRBV9 with TRBJ2-5; 9 bases are shared with TRBD2. The ends lost 0 bases at V and 4 bases at J; junction bases unmatched: 7. The CDR3 has 16 amino acids. Germline V gene data show CDR1 as SGDLS and CDR2 as YYNGEE. CDR3: CASSVGGRAVRETQYF. The CDR3 DNA sequence: TGTGCCAGCAGCGTAGGCGGGAGGGCCGTCCGAGAGACCCAGTACTTC.

The chain couples TRBV7-2 to TRBJ2-3, with a weak D call TRBD1 (6 bases). This CDR3 region has 17 residues. Germline V gene lookup returns CDR1 SGHTA and CDR2 FQGNSA. Between the trimmed V and J ends, which lost 5 bases and 7 bases, there was a span of 25 bases. The CDR3: CASSPQGGRAVVNTQYF. DNA of the CDR3: TGTGCCAGCAGCCCACAGGGCGGACGGGCGGTCGTGAATACGCAGTATTTT.

The rearrangement links TRBV6-6 to TRBJ1-3; the match to TRBD1 covers 7 bases. There are 16 residues in the CDR3. V lost 4 bases and J lost 0; bases outside the gene matches: 6. CDR1 and CDR2 (germline): MNHNY, SVGAGI (reference sequence). CDR3 DNA: TGTGCCAGCAGTTTGGACGGGACAGTCTCTGGAAACACCATATATTTT. Its protein is CASSLDGTVSGNTIYF.

The table lists this clone with a count of one. The chain is built from TRBV14 and TRBJ2-3; 9 bases fit TRBD2. Germline V gene lookup returns CDR1 SGHDN and CDR2 FVKESK. This CDR3 has 17 amino acids. After removal of 4 bases from V and 0 bases from J, the junction contained 8 bases not matched to a gene. The CDR3 protein is CASSRPPSGASTDTQYF. The DNA for the CDR3 is TGTGCCAGCAGCCGCCCCCCTAGCGGGGCCAGCACAGATACGCAGTATTTT.

This rearrangement joins TRBV5-1 to TRBJ1-3; D is unresolved. V lost 7 bases and J lost 3, with 14 bases in between. Germline CDR1 is SGHRS and CDR2 is YFSETQ. There are 14 residues in the CDR3. The CDR3 region is CASRAGADGNTIYF. The CDR3 region has the DNA TGCGCCAGCCGAGCGGGCGCGGATGGAAACACCATATATTTT.

The chain couples TRBV5-1 to TRBJ1-3; maybe TRBD1 (6 bases). The V and J ends lost 0 bases and 0 bases respectively, with 10 bases between them. The CDR3 totals 16 residues. Germline V gene sequence: CDR1 SGHRS, CDR2 YFSETQ. The CDR3 loop is CASSLAGQHSGNTIYF. Here the CDR3 DNA reads TGCGCCAGCAGCTTGGCCGGACAGCACTCTGGAAACACCATATATTTT.

CDR3 in amino acids: CASSSYGGQGFGVNQPQHF. CDR3 coding DNA: TGTGCCAGCAGTTCCTATGGGGGACAGGGGTTCGGAGTTAATCAGCCCCAGCATTTT. The chain combines TRBV27 with TRBJ1-5; 10 bases are shared with TRBD1. The junction had 16 bases not matched to a gene; V was cut back by 4 bases and J by 4 bases. The CDR3 is 19 residues long. Germline V gene lookup returns CDR1 MNHEY and CDR2 SMNVEV (reference sequence).

The chain employs TRBV7-2 and TRBJ2-6; D not certain. Germline V gene sequence: CDR1 SGHTA, CDR2 FQGNSA. The CDR3 has 17 residues. V lost 4 bases and J lost 3, with 16 bases in between. The CDR3 protein is CASSYNSRSSGANVLTF. For the CDR3, the DNA is TGTGCCAGCAGCTACAATTCCCGAAGTAGTGGGGCCAACGTCCTGACTTTC.

This rearrangement joins TRBV19 to TRBJ1-5; 10 bases align to TRBD1. Germline CDR1 and CDR2: LNHDA and SQIVND (reference sequence). The CDR3 totals 15 residues. The V segment lost 6 bases and the J segment 0 bases; nucleotides outside the gene matches: 2. The CDR3, as DNA: TGTGCCAGTAGACGACAGGGGGCTAGCAATCAGCCCCAGCATTTT. Amino acids: CASRRQGASNQPQHF.

This rearrangement joins TRBV27 to TRBJ1-5, with D possibly TRBD1 on 5 matching bases. This CDR3 region has 15 residues. V lost 4 bases to trimming and J lost 4 bases, with 14 bases between them. The V gene's germline CDR1 is MNHEY and CDR2 SMNVEV (reference sequence). The DNA of the CDR3 is TGTGCCAGCAGTTCCCAGGGCCTCGGAAATCAGCCCCAGCATTTT. It specifies CASSSQGLGNQPQHF.

This chain joins TRBV7-2 and TRBJ1-3; D remains unclear. The ends were cut back, 6 bases at V and 10 bases at J, with 13 bases in the middle. The length of the CDR3 is 12 residues. Germline V gene sequence: CDR1 SGHTA, CDR2 FQGNSA. CDR3 residues: CASRLFWGTIYF. The CDR3 bases are TGTGCCAGCAGATTATTCTGGGGTACCATATATTTT.

The chain carries TRBV7-2 and TRBJ2-7, with 7 bases lining up with TRBD2. J gave up 5 bases and V 10 bases, and 11 bases lay outside the gene matches. CDR1 is SGHTA, CDR2 FQGNSA, per germline. The CDR3 is made up of 13 amino acids. The CDR3 DNA reads as TGTGCCATCAAACTTGCGGGAGCTAACGAGCAGTACTTC. Protein product: CAIKLAGANEQYF. Supplemented by reference TRBV7-2 and TRBJ2-7, the full variable domain reads GAGVSQSPSNKVTEKGKDVELRCDPISGHTALYWYRQSLGQGLEFLIYFQGNSAPDKSGLPSDRFSAERTGGSVSTLTIQRTQQEDSAVYLCAIKLAGANEQYFGPGTRLTVT.

On this clone: Other nucleotide sequences from this sample produce the same CDR3. The chain has TRBV28 and TRBJ1-4; D is possibly TRBD1 (5 bases). Germline V gives CDR1 MDHEN, CDR2 SYDVKM. CDR3 length: 12 residues. Trimming removed 6 bases at V and 8 bases at J, with 10 bases between. The CDR3 protein is CASRREGEKLFF. DNA of the CDR3: TGTGCCAGCAGAAGAGAGGGGGAAAAACTGTTTTTT.

In its sample, this clone was seen once. The chain carries TRBV29-1 and TRBJ1-1, with TRBD1 matching 9 bases. V trimming: 5 bases; J trimming: 3 bases; junction bases outside the gene matches: 4. Germline V gene data show CDR1 as SQVTM and CDR2 as ANQGSEA. This CDR3 is built from 13 residues. The CDR3 DNA sequence: TGCAGCGTTTTGCGACAGGGGGACACTGAAGCTTTCTTT. Encoded protein: CSVLRQGDTEAFF.

The V call is TRBV30, the J call TRBJ2-5; tentatively, D is TRBD2 (5 bases). The better agreement between TRBJ2-7 and the DNA end casts doubt on the J call. This CDR3 has 13 amino acids. Germline V lookup: CDR1 GTSNPN, CDR2 SVGIG (reference sequence). The CDR3 DNA sequence: TGTGCCTGGACTCGGGAAAAAACCTACGAGCAGTACTTC. Translated: CAWTREKTYEQYF.

The chain has TRBV7-3 and TRBJ2-2; no definite D call. The length of the CDR3 is 16 residues. CDR1 and CDR2 (germline): SGHTA, FQGTGA. V gave up 2 bases and J gave up 0 bases, with 10 bases separating them. The CDR3 nucleotides are TGTGCCAGCAGCTTATTCCCACACCCGAACACCGGGGAGCTGTTTTTT. Translating gives CASSLFPHPNTGELFF.